One and the same sample provided the 22 T cell receptor beta chains below, sequenced in a study of metastatic and nonmetastatic thyroid tumors. TCRdb called clones again from the PCR reads with MiXCR. The sample consists of some 25,000 clones, less than 25% of them appearing once. Nobody among the patients had been given any treatment before thyroid surgery. The sequencing sample was made of blood. The receptors originated from a female donor with papillary thyroid cancer or a benign thyroid nodule (not recorded which). Some clones in this sample may be carry-over from other donors' samples.

This clone was seen ten or more times. Since no conserved phenylalanine or tryptophan closes the CDR3, a read error is the likely cause. CDR3 protein: CASSEGGNTEAFL. The DNA of the CDR3 is TGCGCCAGCAGTGAAGGGGGGAACACTGAAGCTTTCCTT. The rearrangement uses TRBV10-2 and TRBJ1-1, with D perhaps TRBD1 (6 bases). V was pared by 3 bases and J by 1 base, with 6 bases between. This CDR3 is built from 13 residues. Germline lookup yields CDR1 WSHSY and CDR2 SAAADI.

This clone was found many times. The V gene is TRBV7-6, the J gene TRBJ2-3; the match to TRBD2 covers 7 bases. Germline-derived CDR1 and CDR2 are SGHVS and FNYEAQ. The CDR3 spans 17 residues. After removal of 2 bases from V and 4 bases from J, the junction contained 12 bases not matched to a gene. The chain's CDR3 is CASSLFGGGDGADTQYF. CDR3 bases: TGTGCCAGCAGCTTATTCGGGGGAGGGGATGGCGCAGATACGCAGTATTTT.

This clone was found many times. The chain has TRBV20-1 and TRBJ2-5; 12 nucleotides line up with TRBD1. The CDR3 runs 16 residues. The germline gives CDR1 DFQATT, CDR2 SNEGSKA (reference sequence). Losses at the gene ends were 1 base for V and 6 bases for J; bases not matched to a gene: 9. CDR3 bases: TGCAGTGCTAGAGCTTCCGGGACAGGGGGCTTGAAGACCCAGTACTTC. Its protein is CSARASGTGGLKTQYF.

This clone was seen a handful of times. This chain connects TRBV20-1 to TRBJ2-1; D is possibly TRBD1 (5 bases). Germline V gene lookup returns CDR1 DFQATT and CDR2 SNEGSKA (reference sequence). The length of the CDR3 is 13 residues. Trimming took off 0 bases at V and 13 bases at J, with 16 bases between the two ends. Here the CDR3 reads CSARDLPGFDQFF. The CDR3 bases are TGCAGTGCTAGAGACCTGCCAGGGTTTGATCAGTTCTTC.

The chain couples TRBV20-1 to TRBJ2-7, with no clear D. Germline V gene data show CDR1 as DFQATT and CDR2 as SNEGSKA (reference sequence). Trimming took 0 bases from V and 5 from J, leaving 11 bases between them. The CDR3 extends over 13 amino acids. This CDR3 reads CSAREWQNNEQYF. The DNA for the CDR3 is TGCAGTGCTAGAGAGTGGCAGAACAACGAGCAGTACTTC.

This clone appeared a few times. The junction departs from germline at one end; a sequencing error may be responsible. This rearrangement joins TRBV28 to TRBJ1-2, with a possible D match to TRBD1 (5 bases). CDR1 and CDR2 from the germline V gene are MDHEN and SYDVKM. This CDR3 spans 15 amino acids. The CDR3 bases are TGTGCCAGCAGTTTAGCCGGGAAAGGGGACTATGGCTACACCTTT. Translation gives CASSLAGKGDYGYTF.

This clone appeared many times. The chain joins TRBV6-4 to TRBJ1-5; possible D gene TRBD1, 5 bases. This CDR3 is 15 amino acids long. V was shortened by 6 bases and J by 2 bases, with 14 bases between the two germline ends. The germline V gene has CDR1 MRHNA and CDR2 SNTAGT. Written as DNA, the CDR3 is TGTGCCAGCAGACCCGGAGGGGTTTGCAATCAGCCCCAGCATTTT. Translating it yields CASRPGGVCNQPQHF.

This clone was observed at least ten times. A much bigger clone sits one base away, suggesting this may be a read error. The rearrangement joins TRBV7-2 to TRBJ1-1, with 8 bases aligning to TRBD1. Germline V gene data show CDR1 as SGHTA and CDR2 as FQGNSA. The CDR3 has 14 amino acids. In DNA, the CDR3 is TGTGCCAGCAGCTTAGGGACAGGGCTCACTGAAGCTTCCTTT. It is translated as CASSLGTGLTEASF.

This clone was observed many times. The chain carries TRBV18 and TRBJ2-1, with a tentative D call TRBD1 (5 bases). The CDR3 has 13 amino acids. Per germline, CDR1 KGHSH and CDR2 LQKENI. The V end lost 2 bases, the J end lost 6 bases, and 8 bases lay between the germline ends. This CDR3 is CASSPATGNEQFF. The CDR3 coding sequence is TGTGCCAGCTCACCAGCAACAGGCAATGAGCAGTTCTTC.

This clone was picked up many times. This chain joins TRBV18 and TRBJ2-7; TRBD1 is a possible D gene (7 bases). The CDR3 totals 14 residues. Per germline, CDR1 KGHSH and CDR2 LQKENI. Deletions cut 2 bases from V and 5 bases from J, with 13 bases between. CDR3 nucleotides: TGTGCCAGCTCACCATCAGGGGGACTCGACGAGCAGTACTTC. This codes for CASSPSGGLDEQYF.

Points on this clone: A much more abundant neighbour one base away suggests this may be a read error. The rearrangement links TRBV10-2 to TRBJ2-6; D is unresolved. The V gene's germline CDR1 is WSHSY and CDR2 SAAADI. The CDR3 is 13 amino acids. CDR3 protein: CVRSESGANVLTF. In DNA, the CDR3 is TGCGTCAGGAGTGAATCTGGGGCCAACGTCCTGACTTTC.

This clone came up many times. The V gene is TRBV7-6, the J gene TRBJ1-1; D is perhaps TRBD1 (6 bases). The CDR3 totals 15 residues. Trimming removed 8 bases from V and 4 bases from J, with 20 bases in between. The germline V gene has CDR1 SGHVS and CDR2 FNYEAQ. In DNA form, the CDR3 reads TGTGCCAGCGGCTCCACAGGGAGTATGAGCACTGAAGCTTTCTTT. Protein sequence: CASGSTGSMSTEAFF.

By sample fraction, this clone is medium-sized (0.01 to 0.1%). This chain uses TRBV28 with TRBJ1-6; possibly TRBD1 for D (5 bases). Germline-derived CDR1 and CDR2 are MDHEN and SYDVKM. The CDR3 sequence is 14 residues long. Trimming shortened V by 6 bases and J by 10 bases, and 16 bases separated the two germline ends. The chain's CDR3 is CASRPFAQDSPLHF. CDR3 bases: TGTGCCAGCAGACCTTTCGCACAGGACTCACCCCTCCACTTT.

V is TRBV6-1 and J is TRBJ1-2; 7 bases fit TRBD1. After removal of 5 bases from V and 9 bases from J, the junction contained 15 bases not matched to a gene. CDR3 length: 15 amino acids. CDR1 MNHNS and CDR2 SASEGT come from the germline V gene. The CDR3 DNA follows: TGTGCCAGCAGTTCACCATACCAGGACAGGTACTGCTACACCTTC. Residues: CASSSPYQDRYCYTF.

In this sample, this clone is medium-sized. CDR3 nucleotide sequence: TGTGCCAGCAGTTACGGTCATCGATCCTACGAGCAGTACTTC. This codes for CASSYGHRSYEQYF. The chain links TRBV6-5 to TRBJ2-7; D ambiguous. Germline values: CDR1 MNHEY, CDR2 SVGAGI. The CDR3 has 14 residues. The ends were cut back, 2 bases at V and 1 base at J, with 9 bases in the middle.

This clone was recorded at least ten times. The rearrangement links TRBV20-1 to TRBJ2-1; TRBD2 matches at 12 bases. The length of the CDR3 is 15 residues. Per the germline V gene, CDR1 is DFQATT and CDR2 is SNEGSKA (reference sequence). The ends lost 6 bases at V and 6 bases at J; junction bases unmatched: 9. For the CDR3, the DNA is TGCAGTGCCCTACTAGCGGGAGGTCCAGGCAATGAGCAGTTCTTC. It is translated as CSALLAGGPGNEQFF.

This clone was seen more than once but under ten times. The rearrangement joins TRBV29-1 to TRBJ2-1, with a possible D match to TRBD2 (6 bases). The V and J ends lost 6 bases and 10 bases respectively, with 25 bases between them. The CDR3 is 15 residues long. The germline gives CDR1 SQVTM, CDR2 ANQGSEA. The CDR3: CSVGDRGTGRGEQFF. In nucleotides, the CDR3 is TGCAGCGTCGGAGATCGGGGGACGGGACGGGGGGAGCAGTTCTTC.

This chain uses TRBV20-1 with TRBJ2-3; the D is unclear. Trimming stripped 5 bases from V and 2 bases from J, with 8 bases between. Germline CDR1 reads DFQATT; CDR2 reads SNEGSKA (reference sequence). The CDR3 consists of 12 residues. The CDR3 reads CSAFTNTDTQYF. The CDR3 region has the DNA TGCAGTGCTTTTACGAACACAGATACGCAGTATTTT.

This clone turned up a few times. The chain links TRBV6-1 to TRBJ2-7; the D gene could be TRBD1 or TRBD2 (5 bases each). V shed 10 bases and J shed 0 bases, with 13 bases lying between them. CDR3 length: 13 amino acids. Per germline, CDR1 MNHNS and CDR2 SASEGT. CDR3 residues: CATWDRLSYEQYF. For the CDR3, the DNA is TGTGCCACGTGGGACCGCCTCTCCTACGAGCAGTACTTC.

This clone showed up just a few times. The junction departs from the called germline gene at one end, perhaps through a read error. This chain connects TRBV28 to TRBJ1-5; no reliable D call. The CDR3 sequence is 11 residues long. The germline V gene encodes CDR1 MDHEN and CDR2 SYDVKM. The CDR3 is CASSFTQPQHF. The CDR3 nucleotides read TGTGCCAGCAGTTTTACTCAGCCACAGCATTTT.

This clone was detected ten times or more. V and J are TRBV19 and TRBJ1-1; no reliable D call. The length of the CDR3 is 14 residues. With 7 bases removed from V and 7 bases from J, the gap between germline ends came to 19 bases. The germline gives CDR1 LNHDA, CDR2 SQIVND (reference sequence). CDR3 protein: CASKGRWEDLEAFF. The CDR3 DNA is TGTGCCAGTAAGGGCCGATGGGAGGACCTTGAAGCTTTCTTT.

This rearrangement joins TRBV2 to TRBJ2-7; D is ambiguous. This CDR3 is 12 amino acids long. Trimming took 4 bases from V and 9 from J, leaving 13 bases between them. From germline, CDR1 is SNHLY and CDR2 FYNNEI. CDR3 nucleotides: TGTGCCAGCAGTGTACCAGATCTCGGGCAGTACTTC. It translates to CASSVPDLGQYF.